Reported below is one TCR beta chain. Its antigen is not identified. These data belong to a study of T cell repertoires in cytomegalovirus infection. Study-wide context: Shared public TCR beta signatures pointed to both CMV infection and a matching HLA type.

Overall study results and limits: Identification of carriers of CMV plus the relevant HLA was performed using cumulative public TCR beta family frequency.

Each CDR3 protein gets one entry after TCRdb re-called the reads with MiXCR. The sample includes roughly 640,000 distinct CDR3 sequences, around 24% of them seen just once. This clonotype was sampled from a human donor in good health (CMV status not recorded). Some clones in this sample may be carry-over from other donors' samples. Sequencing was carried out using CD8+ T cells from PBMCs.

The CDR3 sequence: CASTGPNYGYTF. CDR3 sequence (DNA): TGTGCCAGCACAGGGCCAAACTATGGCTACACCTTC. The J gene is TRBJ1-2, the V gene TRBV25-1; maybe TRBD1 (5 bases). Trimming removed 7 bases at V and 2 bases at J, with 8 bases between. Germline CDR1 and CDR2: MGHDK and SYGVNS. This CDR3 has 12 residues.